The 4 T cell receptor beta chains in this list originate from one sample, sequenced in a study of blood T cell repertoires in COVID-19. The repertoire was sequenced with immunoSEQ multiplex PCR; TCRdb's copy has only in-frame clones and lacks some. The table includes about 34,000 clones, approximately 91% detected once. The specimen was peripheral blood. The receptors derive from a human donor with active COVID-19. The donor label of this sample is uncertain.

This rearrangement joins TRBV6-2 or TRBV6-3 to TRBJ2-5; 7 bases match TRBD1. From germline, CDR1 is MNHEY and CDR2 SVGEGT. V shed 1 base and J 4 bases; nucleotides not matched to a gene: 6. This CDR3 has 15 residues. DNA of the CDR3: TGTGCCAGCAGTTACTTGGGACAGTACTTAGAGACCCAGTACTTC. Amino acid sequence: CASSYLGQYLETQYF.

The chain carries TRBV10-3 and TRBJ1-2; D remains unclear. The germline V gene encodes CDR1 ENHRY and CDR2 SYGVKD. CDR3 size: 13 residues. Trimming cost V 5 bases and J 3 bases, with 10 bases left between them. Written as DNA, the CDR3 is TGTGCCATCAGTTCAGGTTCCGACTATGGCTACACCTTC. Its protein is CAISSGSDYGYTF.

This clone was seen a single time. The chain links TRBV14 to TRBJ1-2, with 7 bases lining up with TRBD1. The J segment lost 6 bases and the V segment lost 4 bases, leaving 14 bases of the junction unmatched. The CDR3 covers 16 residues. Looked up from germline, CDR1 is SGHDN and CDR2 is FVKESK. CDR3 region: CASSLSNPGTDNGYTF. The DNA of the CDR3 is TGTGCCAGCAGCCTATCTAACCCCGGGACAGACAATGGCTACACCTTC.

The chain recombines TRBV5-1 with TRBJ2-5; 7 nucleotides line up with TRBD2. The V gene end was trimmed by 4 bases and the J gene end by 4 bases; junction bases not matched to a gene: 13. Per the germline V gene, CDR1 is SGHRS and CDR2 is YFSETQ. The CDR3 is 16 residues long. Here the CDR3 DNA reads TGCGCCAGCAGCCCGGACCGGGGAGGGACGACAGAGACCCAGTACTTC. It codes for CASSPDRGGTTETQYF.